This note documents a single TCR beta chain sequence. Trimming pared 2 bases from V and 7 bases from J, leaving 18 bases between. This CDR3 is built from 17 residues. Per germline, CDR1 LGHDT and CDR2 YNNKEL (reference sequence). The assay was immunoSEQ multiplex PCR, and TCRdb's table has in-frame clones only and misses some. Here the sample spans a few hundred thousand clones, approximately 81% being singletons. These data belong to a study of blood T cell repertoires in COVID-19. This clonotype was sampled from a woman between 45 and 65 years old who had been exposed to COVID-19. Sequenced input: PBMCs or T cells enriched from blood (not recorded which). The V gene is TRBV3-1 (or the pseudogene TRBV3-2), the J gene TRBJ1-6, with D possibly TRBD1 on 5 matching bases. CDR3 nucleotides: TGTGCCAGCAGCCAAAGAACGACCGGAGGGGCCAATTCACCCCTCCACTTT. Its translation: CASSQRTTGGANSPLHF.